This TCR beta chain emerged from a study of regulatory T cells in long-lasting Graves disease. Time point here: persistent/refractory GD, antithyroid drugs over 5 years with positive TRAb. Preparation of the TCR library used RNA extracted from PBMCs. Assembly of TCR beta libraries relied on iRepertoire HTBI primers together with Arm-PCR of CDR3 regions. TCRdb independently ran MiXCR on the multiplex PCR reads; one entry per CDR3 protein. The repertoire holds approximately 500,000 distinct CDR3 sequences, 20% to 25% seen once, with roughly 7.1% in the top ten. Only a few counts were recorded for this clonotype. Deletions cut 4 bases from V and 2 bases from J, with 15 bases between. This CDR3 is built from 16 residues. Germline CDR1 and CDR2: SGHKS and YYEKEE (reference sequence).

This chain uses TRBV5-5 with TRBJ1-4; D gene uncertain. The input for sequencing was peripheral blood mononuclear cells (PBMCs), taken when the disease was refractory, from a patient treated with antithyroid drugs. The TCR comes from a female donor with Graves disease. CDR3 loop: CASSTGSQRTNEKLFF. In nucleotides, the CDR3 is TGTGCCAGCAGCACCGGGTCCCAAAGGACTAATGAAAAACTGTTTTTT.